This TCR beta chain was sequenced during a study of T cell responses to AZD1222 COVID-19 vaccine. Overall study findings and caveats: Nearly half of spike-specific TCRs reportedly target unmutated variant regions. It should be noted that donors were predominantly white British and more often female, and clonal diversity was possibly underestimated. Just five or six AZD1222 recipients were seropositive at baseline.

Pooled in the analysis were second doses at about 4 or about 12 weeks. Germline CDR1 and CDR2: SGHVS and FQNEAQ. V lost 4 bases and J lost 5; bases outside the gene matches: 8. The CDR3 runs to 15 residues. Concerning this clone itself: What it binds is unknown.

Sequencing was performed with immunoSEQ multiplex PCR; in TCRdb, only in-frame clones are kept and a portion is missing. This sample carries about 120,000 clones, about 92% of them seen once, and the ten largest clones take around 5.1%. The sample in question was peripheral blood, obtained 28 days after the second AZD1222 dose. The chain is built from TRBV7-8 and TRBJ2-5, with TRBD1 matching over 9 bases. This TCR was sampled from an adult who received the AZD1222 COVID-19 vaccine. DNA of the CDR3: TGTGCCAGCAGCTATTTGGACAGGGGTCAGGAGACCCAGTACTTC. Translating gives CASSYLDRGQETQYF.